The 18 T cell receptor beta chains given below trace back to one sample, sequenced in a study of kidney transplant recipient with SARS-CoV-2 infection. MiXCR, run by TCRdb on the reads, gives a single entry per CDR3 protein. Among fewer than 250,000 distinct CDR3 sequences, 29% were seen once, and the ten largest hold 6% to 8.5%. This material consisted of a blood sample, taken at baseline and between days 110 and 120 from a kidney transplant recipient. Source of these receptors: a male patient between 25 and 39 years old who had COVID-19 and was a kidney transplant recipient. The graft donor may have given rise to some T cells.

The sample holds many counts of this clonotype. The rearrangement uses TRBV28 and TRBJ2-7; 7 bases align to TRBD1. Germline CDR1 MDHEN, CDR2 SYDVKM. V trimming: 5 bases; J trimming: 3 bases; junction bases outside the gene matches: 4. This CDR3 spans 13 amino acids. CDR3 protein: CASSTRGFYEQYF. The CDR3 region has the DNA TGTGCCAGCAGTACCAGGGGGTTCTACGAGCAGTACTTC.

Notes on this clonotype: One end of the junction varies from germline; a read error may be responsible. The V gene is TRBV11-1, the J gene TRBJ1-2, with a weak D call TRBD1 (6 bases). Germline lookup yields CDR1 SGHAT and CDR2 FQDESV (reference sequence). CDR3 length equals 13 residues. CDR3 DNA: TGTACCAGCAGCTTAAGCGGGGGCGCCGGCTACACATTC. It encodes CTSSLSGGAGYTF. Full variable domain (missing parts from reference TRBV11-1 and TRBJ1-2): EAEVAQSPRYKITEKSQAVAFWCDPISGHATLYWYRQILGQGPELLVQFQDESVVDDSQLPKDRFSAERLKGVDSTLKIQPAELGDSAMYLCTSSLSGGAGYTFGSGTRLTVV.

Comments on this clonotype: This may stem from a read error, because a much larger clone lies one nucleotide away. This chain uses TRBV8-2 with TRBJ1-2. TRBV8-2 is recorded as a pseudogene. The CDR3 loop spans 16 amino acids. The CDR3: CGSNYLDSRKTYGYTF. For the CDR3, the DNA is TGTGGCAGTAATTATCTTGATAGCCGAAAGACCTATGGCTACACCTTC.

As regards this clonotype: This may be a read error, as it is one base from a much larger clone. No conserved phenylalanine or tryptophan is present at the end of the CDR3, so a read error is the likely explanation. This chain's CDR3 is CASSQSFRYEQYL. The CDR3, as DNA: TGTGCCAGCAGCCAATCGTTCCGCTACGAGCAGTACCTC. This chain joins TRBV3-1 and TRBJ2-7; D unresolved. V shed 2 bases and J shed 3 bases, with 8 bases lying between them. CDR1 and CDR2 (germline): LGHDT, YNNKEL (reference sequence). This CDR3 spans 13 amino acids.

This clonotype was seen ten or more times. The CDR3 is CASSPGNQPQHF. Written as DNA, the CDR3 is TGTGCCAGCAGCCCAGGGAATCAGCCCCAGCATTTT. The rearrangement joins TRBV3-1 to TRBJ1-5; D might be TRBD1 (5 bases). Germline V gene data show CDR1 as LGHDT and CDR2 as YNNKEL (reference sequence). The CDR3 sequence is 12 residues long. The V end was cut by 4 bases, the J end by 4 bases, with 5 bases between.

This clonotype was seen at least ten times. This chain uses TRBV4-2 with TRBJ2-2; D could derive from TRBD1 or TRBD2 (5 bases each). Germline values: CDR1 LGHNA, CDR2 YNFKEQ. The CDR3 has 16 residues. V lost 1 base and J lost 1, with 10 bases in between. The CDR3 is CASSQGDGRNTGELFF. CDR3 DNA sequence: TGTGCCAGCAGCCAAGGGGACGGTAGGAACACCGGGGAGCTGTTTTTT.

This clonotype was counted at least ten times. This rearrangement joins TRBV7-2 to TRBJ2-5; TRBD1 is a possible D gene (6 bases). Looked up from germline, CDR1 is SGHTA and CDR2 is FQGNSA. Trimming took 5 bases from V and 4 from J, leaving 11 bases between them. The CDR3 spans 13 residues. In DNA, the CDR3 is TGTGCCAGCAGCGCAGGACAGACAGAGACCCAGTACTTC. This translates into CASSAGQTETQYF. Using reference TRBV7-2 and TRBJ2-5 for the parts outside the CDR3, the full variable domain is GAGVSQSPSNKVTEKGKDVELRCDPISGHTALYWYRQSLGQGLEFLIYFQGNSAPDKSGLPSDRFSAERTGGSVSTLTIQRTQQEDSAVYLCASSAGQTETQYFGPGTRLLVL.

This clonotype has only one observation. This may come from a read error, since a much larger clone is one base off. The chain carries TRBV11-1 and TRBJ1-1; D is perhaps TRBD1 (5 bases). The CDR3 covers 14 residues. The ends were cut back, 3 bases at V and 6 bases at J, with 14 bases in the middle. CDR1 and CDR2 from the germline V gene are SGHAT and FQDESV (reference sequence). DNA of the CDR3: TGTGCCAGCAGCTTCCTTCACGGGGGGGCTGAAGCTTTCTTT. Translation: CASSFLHGGAEAFF.

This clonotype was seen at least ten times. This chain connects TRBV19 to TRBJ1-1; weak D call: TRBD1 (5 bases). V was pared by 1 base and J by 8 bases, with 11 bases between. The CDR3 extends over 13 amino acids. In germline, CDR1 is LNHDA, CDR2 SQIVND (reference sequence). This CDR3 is CASSIGPTVEAFF. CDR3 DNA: TGTGCCAGTAGTATAGGTCCGACAGTAGAAGCTTTCTTT.

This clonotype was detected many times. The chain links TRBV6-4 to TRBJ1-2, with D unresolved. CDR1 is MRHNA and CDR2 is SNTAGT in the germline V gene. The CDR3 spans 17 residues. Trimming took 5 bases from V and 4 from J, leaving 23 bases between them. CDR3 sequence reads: CASSWAHSHGKTYGYTF. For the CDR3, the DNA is TGTGCCAGCAGTTGGGCACACTCACACGGAAAGACCTATGGCTACACCTTC.

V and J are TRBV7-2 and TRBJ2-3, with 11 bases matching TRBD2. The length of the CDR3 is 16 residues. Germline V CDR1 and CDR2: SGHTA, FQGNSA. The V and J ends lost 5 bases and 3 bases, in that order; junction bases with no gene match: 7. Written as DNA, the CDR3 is TGTGCCAGCAGCCTTGGACTAGCGGGTGGTACAGATACGCAGTATTTT. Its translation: CASSLGLAGGTDTQYF.

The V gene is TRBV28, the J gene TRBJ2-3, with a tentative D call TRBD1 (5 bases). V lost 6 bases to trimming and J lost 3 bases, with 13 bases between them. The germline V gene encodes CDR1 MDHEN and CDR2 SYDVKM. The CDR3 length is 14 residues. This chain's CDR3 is CASRPPGKTDTQYF. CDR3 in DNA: TGTGCCAGCAGACCTCCAGGGAAGACAGATACGCAGTATTTT. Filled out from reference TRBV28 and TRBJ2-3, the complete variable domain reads DVKVTQSSRYLVKRTGEKVFLECVQDMDHENMFWYRQDPGLGLRLIYFSYDVKMKEKGDIPEGYSVSREKKERFSLILESASTNQTSMYLCASRPPGKTDTQYFGPGTRLTVL.

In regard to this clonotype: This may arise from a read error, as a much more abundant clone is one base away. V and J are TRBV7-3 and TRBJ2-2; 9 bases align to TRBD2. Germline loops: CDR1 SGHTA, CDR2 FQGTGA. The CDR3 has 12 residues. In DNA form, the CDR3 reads TGTGCCAACAGCTCGCTAGCGGGAGAGCTGTTTTTT. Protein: CANSSLAGELFF.

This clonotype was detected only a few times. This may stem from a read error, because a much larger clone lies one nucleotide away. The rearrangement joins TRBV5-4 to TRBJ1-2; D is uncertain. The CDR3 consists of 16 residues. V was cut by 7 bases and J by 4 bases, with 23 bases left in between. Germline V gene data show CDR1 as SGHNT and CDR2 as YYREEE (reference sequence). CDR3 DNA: TGTGCCAGCCTCTTTAGCGTACCAGGAAAGACCTATGGCTACACCTTC. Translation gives CASLFSVPGKTYGYTF. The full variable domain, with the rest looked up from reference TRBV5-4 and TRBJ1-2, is ETGVTQSPTHLIKTRGQQVTLRCSSQSGHNTVSWYQQALGQGPQFIFQYYREEENGRGNFPPRFSGLQFPNYSSELNVNALELDDSALYLCASLFSVPGKTYGYTFGSGTRLTVV.

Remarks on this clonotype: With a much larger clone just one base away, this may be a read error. CDR3 in DNA: TGTGCCAGCAGGAGACAGAGCAATTCGGGCTATGGCTACATCTTC. Encoded protein: CASRRQSNSGYGYIF. The J gene is TRBJ1-2, the V gene TRBV12-3 or TRBV12-4; D might be TRBD1 (5 bases). The CDR3 is 15 residues long.

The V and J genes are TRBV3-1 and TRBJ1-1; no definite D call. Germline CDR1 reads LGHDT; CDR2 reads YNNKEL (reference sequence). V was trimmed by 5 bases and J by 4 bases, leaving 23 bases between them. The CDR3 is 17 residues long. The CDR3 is CASSTIYPISIRTEAFF. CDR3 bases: TGTGCCAGCAGCACAATATATCCCATTTCAATTCGCACTGAAGCTTTCTTT.

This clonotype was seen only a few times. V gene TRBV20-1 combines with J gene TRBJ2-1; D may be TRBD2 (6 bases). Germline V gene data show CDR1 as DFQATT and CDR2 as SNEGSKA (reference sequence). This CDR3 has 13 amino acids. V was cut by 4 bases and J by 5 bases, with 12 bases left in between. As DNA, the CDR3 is TGCAGTGCTAACCCGGGAGTAAACAATGAGCAGTTCTTC. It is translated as CSANPGVNNEQFF.

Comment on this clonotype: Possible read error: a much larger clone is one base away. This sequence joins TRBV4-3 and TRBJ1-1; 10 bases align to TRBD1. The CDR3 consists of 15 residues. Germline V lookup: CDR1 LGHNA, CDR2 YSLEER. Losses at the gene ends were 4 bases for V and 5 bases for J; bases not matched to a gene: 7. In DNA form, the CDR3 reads TGCGCCAGCAGCCGGGACAGGGGAGTTGGAACTGAAGCTTTCTTT. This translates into CASSRDRGVGTEAFF.